This T cell receptor beta chain was profiled in a study of T cells after yellow fever vaccination. Study results and caveats: It was a weaker secondary response, yet one that peaked faster, at day 5 versus 15. Most primary-vaccination clones recurred post-booster (approximately 95% CD4, around 88% CD8).

This clonotype showed up just a few times. Germline assignment: CDR1 LNHNV and CDR2 YYDKDF (reference sequence). J gave up 3 bases and V 1 base, and 7 bases lay outside the gene matches. This CDR3 contains 17 residues. TCRdb called the 5' RACE reads again in MiXCR, with one record for every CDR3 protein. The repertoire holds some 100,000 distinct CDR3 sequences, with 8.9% as singletons. The rearrangement joins TRBV15 to TRBJ2-1; 9 bases match TRBD1. Sequenced here: CD8+ T cells not binding an NS4B(214-222) dextramer, sorted from PBMCs, sampled less than 18 days after the first yellow fever vaccination. The sequence was collected from a man aged 18 to 35 who received the YFV17D yellow fever vaccine. The CDR3 spells CATSRGYETGGYNEQFF. DNA for the CDR3: TGTGCCACCAGCAGAGGGTACGAGACAGGGGGCTACAATGAGCAGTTCTTC.